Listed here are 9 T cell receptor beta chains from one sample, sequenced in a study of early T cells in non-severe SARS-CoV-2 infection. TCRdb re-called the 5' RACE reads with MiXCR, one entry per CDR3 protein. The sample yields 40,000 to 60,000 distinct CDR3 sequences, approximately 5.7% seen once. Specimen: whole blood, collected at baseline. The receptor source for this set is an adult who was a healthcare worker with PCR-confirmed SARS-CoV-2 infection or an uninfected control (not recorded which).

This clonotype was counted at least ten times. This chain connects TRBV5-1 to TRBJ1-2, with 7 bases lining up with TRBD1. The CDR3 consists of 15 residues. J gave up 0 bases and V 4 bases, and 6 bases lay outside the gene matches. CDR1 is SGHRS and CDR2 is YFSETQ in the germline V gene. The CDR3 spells CASSPSGTANYGYTF. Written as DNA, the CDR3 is TGCGCCAGCAGCCCGAGTGGGACAGCTAACTATGGCTACACCTTC.

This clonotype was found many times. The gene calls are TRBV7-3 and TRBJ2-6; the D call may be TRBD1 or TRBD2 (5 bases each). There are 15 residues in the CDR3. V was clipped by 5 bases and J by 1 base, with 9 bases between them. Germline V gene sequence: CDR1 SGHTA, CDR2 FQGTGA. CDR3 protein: CASSSGQSGANVLTF. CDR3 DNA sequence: TGTGCCAGCAGCAGCGGACAATCTGGGGCCAACGTCCTGACTTTC.

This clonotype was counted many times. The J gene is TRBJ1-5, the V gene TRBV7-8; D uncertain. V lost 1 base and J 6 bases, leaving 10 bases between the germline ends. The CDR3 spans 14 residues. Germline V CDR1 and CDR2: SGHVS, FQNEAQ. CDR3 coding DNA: TGTGCCAGCAGCTTAGGGGTGGGGTTTCAGCCCCAGCATTTT. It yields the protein CASSLGVGFQPQHF.

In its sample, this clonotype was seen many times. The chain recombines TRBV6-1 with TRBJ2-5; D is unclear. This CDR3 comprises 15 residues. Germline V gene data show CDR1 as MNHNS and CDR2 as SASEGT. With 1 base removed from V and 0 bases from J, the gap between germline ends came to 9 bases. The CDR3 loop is CASSEEWAYQETQYF. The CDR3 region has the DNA TGTGCCAGCAGTGAAGAGTGGGCGTACCAAGAGACCCAGTACTTC.

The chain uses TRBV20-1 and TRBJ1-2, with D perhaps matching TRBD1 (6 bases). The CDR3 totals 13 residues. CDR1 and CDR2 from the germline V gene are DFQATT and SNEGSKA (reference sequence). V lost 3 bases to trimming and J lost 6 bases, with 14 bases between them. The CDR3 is CSASGGAVNGYTF. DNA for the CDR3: TGCAGTGCTAGTGGGGGCGCGGTAAATGGCTACACCTTC.

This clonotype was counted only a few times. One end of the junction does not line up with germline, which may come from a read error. CDR3 DNA: TGTGCCAGCAGCCCGAGGCCTTCTCCCTCCTACAATGAACAGTTCTTC. Translation gives CASSPRPSPSYNEQFF. This chain connects TRBV5-4 to TRBJ2-1; no clear D gene. From germline, CDR1 is SGHNT and CDR2 YYREEE (reference sequence). The CDR3 sequence is 16 residues long.

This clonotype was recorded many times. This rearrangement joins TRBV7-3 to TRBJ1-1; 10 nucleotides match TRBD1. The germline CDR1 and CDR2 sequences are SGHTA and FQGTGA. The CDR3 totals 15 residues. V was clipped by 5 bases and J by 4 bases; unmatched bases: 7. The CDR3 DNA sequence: TGTGCCAGCAGCCACGGACAGGGGGTGAGCACTGAAGCTTTCTTT. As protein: CASSHGQGVSTEAFF.

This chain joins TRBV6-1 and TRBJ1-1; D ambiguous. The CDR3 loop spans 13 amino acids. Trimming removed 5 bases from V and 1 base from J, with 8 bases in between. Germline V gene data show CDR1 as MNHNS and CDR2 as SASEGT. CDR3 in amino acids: CASSSPGNTEAFF. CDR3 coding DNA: TGTGCCAGCAGTTCCCCAGGGAACACTGAAGCTTTCTTT.

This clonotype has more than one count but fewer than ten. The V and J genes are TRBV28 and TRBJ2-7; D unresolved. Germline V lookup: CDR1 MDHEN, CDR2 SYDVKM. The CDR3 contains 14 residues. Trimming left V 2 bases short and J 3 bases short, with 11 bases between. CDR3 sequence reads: CASSLGLFLYEQYF. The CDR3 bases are TGTGCCAGCAGTTTAGGGCTGTTTCTCTACGAGCAGTACTTC.